The clone carrying this T cell receptor beta chain was seen ten or more times. Its antigen remains unknown. The sample originates from a study of beta chain features in type 1 diabetes. Findings of the study overall: Moderate but significant shortening of TCRB CDR3s was recorded in all four CD4+ subsets from Type 1 diabetes patients.

Expressed TCRB transcripts were sequenced because the isolated RNA had all been reverse transcribed beforehand. The method was immunoSEQ multiplex PCR; TCRdb's version includes in-frame clones alone and lacks a portion of them. The repertoire holds some 160,000 clones, with roughly 9% as singletons. Germline V CDR1 and CDR2: MGHDK, SYGVNS. The CDR3 runs to 12 residues. Trimming took 7 bases from V and 6 from J; bases not matched to a gene: 3. Sequenced material: central memory CD4+ T cells from blood. The receptor's source is a woman in her 30s with type 1 diabetes. The J gene is TRBJ2-1, the V gene TRBV25-1; TRBD1 matches 7 bases. The CDR3 DNA sequence: TGTGCCAGCAATAAGGGGGCCAATGAGCAGTTCTTC. This sequence encodes CASNKGANEQFF.